The next 2 T cell receptor beta chains were all read from a single sample in a study of shared T cell receptors in the human thymus. Generated by immunoSEQ multiplex PCR, the TCRdb table keeps only in-frame clones and is missing some. The sample yields some 700,000 clones, roughly 90% seen once. The same sample was also studied in work on human thymus T cells.

Sample: thymocytes. These receptors originate from a boy in the first two years of life with a congenital heart defect.

The chain is built from TRBV10-1 and TRBJ2-7, with 10 nucleotides matching TRBD1. The CDR3 is made up of 16 amino acids. V shed 1 base and J 4 bases; nucleotides not matched to a gene: 7. Germline V lookup: CDR1 WNHNN, CDR2 SYGVQD (reference sequence). In DNA form, the CDR3 reads TGCGCCAGCAGTGAGTTCCGGGACAGGGGCTTTTACGAGCAGTACTTC. This translates into CASSEFRDRGFYEQYF.

CDR3 amino acids: CASSLSGTGNQPQHF. CDR3 nucleotides: TGTGCCAGCAGCTTAAGTGGGACAGGTAATCAGCCCCAGCATTTT. The genes are TRBV7-2 and TRBJ1-5; TRBD1 agrees at 8 bases. The CDR3 is 15 residues long. CDR1 and CDR2 (germline): SGHTA, FQGNSA. J was trimmed by 4 bases and V by 2 bases; bases with no gene match: 4. Using reference TRBV7-2 and TRBJ1-5 for the parts outside the CDR3, the full variable domain is GAGVSQSPSNKVTEKGKDVELRCDPISGHTALYWYRQSLGQGLEFLIYFQGNSAPDKSGLPSDRFSAERTGGSVSTLTIQRTQQEDSAVYLCASSLSGTGNQPQHFGDGTRLSIL.